The present entry profiles one T cell receptor beta chain with its context. What it binds is not known. Germline loops: CDR1 GTSNPN, CDR2 SVGIG (reference sequence). CDR3 size: 12 residues. V lost 0 bases, J lost 3 bases, and 6 bases lay in between. The data stem from a study of CD4 T cells in relation to SARS-CoV-2 and coronaviruses. Repertoires were generated with immunoSEQ multiplex PCR, while TCRdb's copy carries only in-frame clones and drops some. The top ten hold about 20% of the sample, which has about 36,000 clones, 70% to 85% seen once. Naive and memory CD4+ T cells came from enriched cryopreserved PBMCs.

The sample comprised memory CD4+ T cells from PBMCs, cultured in vitro. The J gene is TRBJ2-7, the V gene TRBV30; the D is unclear. The TCR was taken from an adult with COVID-19. CDR3 DNA sequence: TGTGCCTGGAGTGTATCGGGCTACGAGCAGTACTTC. The encoded protein is CAWSVSGYEQYF.